Listed below are T cell receptor beta chains from one sample, sequenced in a study of blood T cell repertoires in COVID-19. Clones were read by immunoSEQ multiplex PCR, and TCRdb kept only the in-frame ones, dropping some. Of 250,000 to 300,000 clones detected, around nine tenths appear once; the ten largest clones hold about 1.1%. Sequencing used PBMCs or T cells enriched from blood (not recorded which). These receptor sequences come from a woman aged 25 to 39 who had recovered from COVID-19. The CDR3 runs from the conserved cysteine through the conserved F or W. D genes are given only for firm matches. Rows may omit the clone size; those that give it use once, few, many or a size class.

-,TRBD2,TRBJ2-7,TRBV27,TGTGCCAGCAGTTCCTTTGGGTTGTTAGCGGGAGGGCCCCTTGAAGACGAGCAGTACTTC,CASSSFGLLAGGPLEDEQYF
-,TRBD1,TRBJ2-5,TRBV28,TGTGCCAGTTCTACCGGAAGGGGGCGCCGGACCCAGTACTTC,CASSTGRGRRTQYF
-,-,TRBJ2-7,TRBV11-2,TGTGCCAGCAGCCCGAGACCACAGACCTACGAGCAGTACTTC,CASSPRPQTYEQYF
-,TRBD2,TRBJ2-3,TRBV9,TGTGCCAGCAGCGTAGACGGACTAGCGGGAGGAACAGATACGCAGTATTTT,CASSVDGLAGGTDTQYF
-,-,TRBJ2-5,TRBV24-1,TGTGCCACCAGTGATTCCCGGGGTAGCACAGAGACCCAGTACTTC,CATSDSRGSTETQYF
-,TRBD1,TRBJ1-6,TRBV28,TGTGCCAGCAGTAGCACCGGACAGGGTGTAAATTCACCCCTCCACTTT,CASSSTGQGVNSPLHF
-,TRBD1,TRBJ2-1,TRBV6-5,TGTGCCAGCAGTTACGGGACAGCTTCTAGCCAGCAGTTCTTC,CASSYGTASSQQFF
-,TRBD2,TRBJ2-5,TRBV5-4,TGTGCCAGCAGCAACAAAATAGCGGGTGAGACCCAGTACTTC,CASSNKIAGETQYF
-,-,TRBJ2-2,TRBV7-2,TGTGCCAGCAGCTTAGAACAGAGATTCACCGGGGAGCTGTTTTTT,CASSLEQRFTGELFF
-,-,TRBJ1-1,TRBV6-5,TGTGCCAGCAGTTATTCGGAGGGTGTCTCTGAAGCTTTCTTT,CASSYSEGVSEAFF
-,-,TRBJ2-5,TRBV3-1/TRBV3-2,TGTGCCAGCAGCCTTGGGACATCCCAAGAGACCCAGTACTTC,CASSLGTSQETQYF
-,TRBD1,TRBJ1-4,TRBV6-2/TRBV6-3,TGTGCCAGCAGTGGGACAGCGCCTAATGAAAAACTGTTTTTT,CASSGTAPNEKLFF
-,-,TRBJ1-1,TRBV21-1,TGTGCCAGCGAGGACACCTTGAACACTGAAGCTTTCTTT,CASEDTLNTEAFF
-,TRBD1,TRBJ1-4,TRBV28,TGTGCCAGCAGTACCTACAGGGGGCGAGGTGAAAAACTGTTTTTT,CASSTYRGRGEKLFF
-,TRBD1,TRBJ1-6,TRBV27,TGTGCCAGCAGTCGGGCCAGGGGGCTCAATTCACCCCTCCACTTT,CASSRARGLNSPLHF
-,-,TRBJ2-3,TRBV29-1,TGCAGCGTTGTGGGCCAGAGCACAGATACGCAGTATTTT,CSVVGQSTDTQYF
-,-,TRBJ2-7,TRBV28,TGTGCCAGCAGTTTTATCGGGGGCTACGAGCAGTACTTC,CASSFIGGYEQYF
-,TRBD2,TRBJ2-7,TRBV4-2,TGTGCCAGCAGCCAAGAAGGGACTAGCGGGAAGGAAGGCGAGCAGTACTTC,CASSQEGTSGKEGEQYF
-,-,TRBJ1-5,TRBV10-2,TGCGCCAGCAGGGGGGGTTATGGCAATCAGCCCCAGCATTTT,CASRGGYGNQPQHF
once,-,TRBJ1-5,TRBV30,TGTGCCTGGGGGCCCGAGTCGGCCCAGCATTTT,CAWGPESAQHF
-,-,TRBJ1-5,TRBV21-1,TGTGCCAGCAGCGCGTGGGACAGGGGGTTTACTCAGCCCCAGCATTTT,CASSAWDRGFTQPQHF
-,-,TRBJ1-1,TRBV28,TGTGCCAGCAGTTTACCACAGGGTGAAGCTTTCTTT,CASSLPQGEAFF
-,TRBD1,TRBJ1-3,TRBV10-2,TGCGCCAGCAGTGACCTCGGACAGGGGGCGTTCGGAAACACCATATATTTT,CASSDLGQGAFGNTIYF
once,-,TRBJ1-4,TRBV20-1,TGCAGTGCTAGTCTCTCCGGACAGTACAGTGAAAAACTGTTTTTT,CSASLSGQYSEKLFF
-,-,TRBJ2-5,TRBV18,TGTGCCAGCTCACCAGGGACTGCCAAAGAGACCCAGTACTTC,CASSPGTAKETQYF
once,-,TRBJ1-5,TRBV19,TGTGCCAGTAGTACCCTCGAAACAAATCAGCCCCAGCATTTT,CASSTLETNQPQHF
-,TRBD2,TRBJ2-1,TRBV29-1,TGCAGCGTTGAATTACTAGCGGGAGGGAATGAGCAGTTCTTC,CSVELLAGGNEQFF
-,TRBD2,TRBJ2-2,TRBV7-2,TGTGCCAGCAGCTTAGGGTGGAATAGCGGGAGTGGCGGGGAGCTGTTTTTT,CASSLGWNSGSGGELFF
once,-,TRBJ2-2,TRBV27,TGTGCCAGCAGTTTACGCGGCGGGGAGCTGTTTTTT,CASSLRGGELFF
-,-,TRBJ2-1,TRBV28,TGTGCCAGCAGTTTAAAAGGGAGCTACAATGAGCAGTTCTTC,CASSLKGSYNEQFF
few,TRBD1,TRBJ1-2,TRBV6-4,TGTGCCAGCATTGAGGGACAGCAAAACTATGGCTACACCTTC,CASIEGQQNYGYTF
-,TRBD1,TRBJ1-6,TRBV27,TGTGCCAGCAGTTTGGGACAGGTGGTGTCACCCCTCCACTTT,CASSLGQVVSPLHF
-,TRBD2,TRBJ2-1,TRBV7-2,TGTGCCAGCAGCGTGGAAATAGCGGGAGCTAATGAGCAGTTCTTC,CASSVEIAGANEQFF
-,TRBD2,TRBJ2-2,TRBV2,TGTGCCAGCAGTGTGCTAGCGGGAGGAACCGGGGAGCTGTTTTTT,CASSVLAGGTGELFF
-,TRBD1,TRBJ1-5,TRBV6-5,TGTGCCAGCACACCACGGGGACAGGGGGCCCAGCCCCAGCATTTT,CASTPRGQGAQPQHF
-,TRBD1,TRBJ1-1,TRBV28,TGTGCCAGCAGTTTTTGGTTCCCAGGGGGTGGTGAAGCTTTCTTT,CASSFWFPGGGEAFF
-,TRBD2,TRBJ2-7,TRBV5-6,TGTGCCAGCAGCTTGGCGGGTAGCGGGAGAAGAGAGCAGTACTTC,CASSLAGSGRREQYF
-,TRBD1,TRBJ1-5,TRBV6-5,TGTGCCAGTAAGGGACAGGGACAGCATTTT,CASKGQGQHF
-,-,TRBJ1-1,TRBV20-1,TGCAGTGCTACTGAGGACACAATGAACACTGAAGCTTTCTTT,CSATEDTMNTEAFF
-,-,TRBJ2-7,TRBV11-2,TGTGCCAGCAGCTTAGTTCGGTTGGTTGGGCAGAGCTACGAGCAGTACTTC,CASSLVRLVGQSYEQYF
-,TRBD1,TRBJ2-2,TRBV2,TGTGCCAGCAGTGGACAGGGGGTCACCGGGGAGCTGTTTTTT,CASSGQGVTGELFF
-,TRBD1,TRBJ1-6,TRBV28,TGTGCCAGCAGCCCAGGGGGTGGAAATTCACCCCTCCACTTT,CASSPGGGNSPLHF
-,-,TRBJ2-7,TRBV3-1/TRBV3-2,TGTGCCAGCAGCCAAGATATAGCGGAAAGCTACGAGCAGTACTTC,CASSQDIAESYEQYF
-,-,TRBJ2-7,TRBV28,TGTGCCAGCAGTTTTCTCGGACAGACTTCCTACGAGCAGTACTTC,CASSFLGQTSYEQYF
-,-,TRBJ2-2,TRBV11-3,TGTGCCAGCAGCTCCAGGGGAACCGGGGAGCTGTTTTTT,CASSSRGTGELFF
-,TRBD1,TRBJ2-7,TRBV7-9,TGTGCCAGCAGCTTAGATGCCCGGACAGGGTTTTACGAGCAGTACTTC,CASSLDARTGFYEQYF
-,TRBD1,TRBJ1-2,TRBV5-4,TGTGCCAGCAGCTCGGCCCGACAGGGAGGTGGCTACACCTTC,CASSSARQGGGYTF
-,-,TRBJ2-7,TRBV5-6,TGTGCCAGCAGCTTCACGGAGGTTTACGAGCAGTACTTC,CASSFTEVYEQYF
-,TRBD2,TRBJ2-3,TRBV28,TGTGCCAGCATTACTAGCGGGAGCGGAAGAGGACACACAGATACGCAGTATTTT,CASITSGSGRGHTDTQYF
-,TRBD1,TRBJ1-5,TRBV5-1,TGCGCCAGCAGCCCCGGGACAGTAAGCAATCAGCCCCAGCATTTT,CASSPGTVSNQPQHF
-,TRBD1,TRBJ2-1,TRBV6-1,TGTGCCAGCACCCTGGGACAGAGCACCTACAATGAGCAGTTCTTC,CASTLGQSTYNEQFF
-,-,TRBJ1-5,TRBV28,TGTGCCAGCAGTTTTGCAGGGGTTGCTCAGCCCCAGCATTTT,CASSFAGVAQPQHF
-,-,TRBJ2-1,TRBV2,TGTGCCAGCAGTGTCTTTAAGAAATTGGCGGGAAGAGGTTACGACAATGAGCAGTTCTTC,CASSVFKKLAGRGYDNEQFF
-,-,TRBJ1-2,TRBV3-1/TRBV3-2,TGTGCCAGCAGACCCCGCGGGGACGTGTGGAATGGCTACACCTTC,CASRPRGDVWNGYTF
once,-,TRBJ2-2,TRBV10-3,TGTGCCTTCGGACAAGAAAACACCGGGGAGCTGTTTTTT,CAFGQENTGELFF
-,-,TRBJ2-2,TRBV6-5,TGTGCCAGCAGTTACTCTGTACTACACCCGGCCGGGGAGCTGTTTTTT,CASSYSVLHPAGELFF
-,TRBD1,TRBJ1-5,TRBV19,TGTGCCAGTAGTGCATCCCGGGACAGGGTCCTCTGGGGGCCCCAGCATTTT,CASSASRDRVLWGPQHF
-,-,TRBJ1-1,TRBV14,TGTGCCAGCAGCCAAACAAACCTCAGGGTCACTGAAGCTTTCTTT,CASSQTNLRVTEAFF
few,-,TRBJ1-5,TRBV10-2,TGCGCCAGCAGTGAGGTTGGGGAGGCTCAGCCCCAGCATTTT,CASSEVGEAQPQHF